This entry lists 19 T cell receptor beta chains sequenced from one sample in a study of technical replicates of blood from a handful of donors. Generated by immunoSEQ multiplex PCR, the TCRdb table keeps only in-frame clones and is missing some. This sample has under 95,000 clones; roughly 94% occur once, and the top ten carry approximately 0.24%. Sequenced: T cells isolated from PBMCs. The receptor source for this set is a human donor in good health.

This chain uses TRBV9 with TRBJ2-5; the D gene is possibly TRBD1 (6 bases). The germline CDR1 and CDR2 sequences are SGDLS and YYNGEE. CDR3 size: 14 residues. Trimming removed 0 bases from V and 5 bases from J, with 11 bases in between. Here the CDR3 reads CASSVAQGVETQYF. CDR3 coding DNA: TGTGCCAGCAGCGTAGCACAGGGTGTGGAGACCCAGTACTTC.

The V gene is TRBV4-2, the J gene TRBJ1-4; 8 positions match TRBD1. The germline V gene encodes CDR1 LGHNA and CDR2 YNFKEQ. CDR3 length: 15 residues. After removal of 1 base from V and 5 bases from J, the junction contained 3 bases not matched to a gene. CDR3 loop: CASSQGQGLNEKLFF. CDR3 DNA: TGTGCCAGCAGCCAAGGACAGGGGCTCAATGAAAAACTGTTTTTT.

The V and J genes are TRBV4-2 and TRBJ2-7; 7 bases align to TRBD1. This CDR3 region has 14 residues. J lost 3 bases, V lost 3 bases, and 5 bases had no gene match. Germline CDR1 reads LGHNA; CDR2 reads YNFKEQ. CDR3 loop: CASSQVGQVYEQYF. In nucleotides, the CDR3 is TGTGCCAGCAGCCAGGTAGGACAGGTCTACGAGCAGTACTTC.

The V and J genes are TRBV4-1 and TRBJ2-7; D gene ambiguous. Germline assignment: CDR1 MGHRA and CDR2 YSYEKL. There are 14 residues in the CDR3. V lost 1 base and J lost 6, with 13 bases in between. As DNA, the CDR3 is TGCGCCAGCAGCCAAGCGCCGGCTAGAGGCGAGCAGTACTTC. Its translation is CASSQAPARGEQYF.

The CDR3 loop reads CASSLAAGGDYGYTF. CDR3 bases: TGCGCCAGCAGCTTGGCCGCAGGGGGAGACTATGGCTACACCTTC. This chain connects TRBV5-1 to TRBJ1-2; 7 bases fit TRBD1. This CDR3 is 15 amino acids long. J was trimmed by 3 bases and V by 0 bases; bases with no gene match: 5. Germline V lookup: CDR1 SGHRS, CDR2 YFSETQ.

Here the CDR3 reads CASSMDTRLNYEQYF. The CDR3, as DNA: TGTGCCAGTAGTATGGACACCAGACTGAACTACGAGCAGTACTTC. The chain uses TRBV19 and TRBJ2-7; TRBD1 is a possible D gene (5 bases). The CDR3 runs 15 residues. Trimming left V 3 bases short and J 3 bases short, with 15 bases between. Germline CDR1 LNHDA, CDR2 SQIVND (reference sequence).

The chain links TRBV19 to TRBJ1-5; D perhaps matches TRBD1 (6 bases). Germline CDR1 and CDR2: LNHDA and SQIVND (reference sequence). CDR3 length: 14 amino acids. V lost 4 bases and J lost 5, with 12 bases in between. CDR3 in DNA: TGTGCCAGTAGTACCAACAGGGCTGATCAGCCCCAGCATTTT. It codes for CASSTNRADQPQHF. The full variable domain, rest sourced from reference TRBV19 and TRBJ1-5, is DGGITQSPKYLFRKEGQNVTLSCEQNLNHDAMYWYRQDPGQGLRLIYYSQIVNDFQKGDIAEGYSVSREKKESFPLTVTSAQKNPTAFYLCASSTNRADQPQHFGDGTRLSIL.

The chain employs TRBV19 and TRBJ1-4; TRBD1 aligns across 7 bases. J gave up 1 base and V 5 bases, and 10 bases lay outside the gene matches. Per the germline V gene, CDR1 is LNHDA and CDR2 is SQIVND (reference sequence). The CDR3 runs 17 residues. CDR3 amino acids: CASSLIGTVGTNEKLFF. The CDR3 bases are TGTGCCAGTAGTCTAATCGGGACAGTTGGAACTAATGAAAAACTGTTTTTT.

This rearrangement joins TRBV19 to TRBJ2-1; 10 bases align to TRBD2. This CDR3 has 16 residues. V lost 0 bases, J lost 6 bases, and 5 bases stayed unmatched. CDR1 and CDR2 from the germline V gene are LNHDA and SQIVND (reference sequence). CDR3 in amino acids: CASSIDIAGGLNEQFF. The CDR3, as DNA: TGTGCCAGTAGTATAGACATAGCGGGAGGCCTCAATGAGCAGTTCTTC.

The V gene is TRBV29-1, the J gene TRBJ1-1; 7 positions match TRBD1. CDR3 size: 11 residues. CDR1 SQVTM and CDR2 ANQGSEA come from the germline V gene. V trimming: 6 bases; J trimming: 7 bases; junction bases outside the gene matches: 5. The CDR3 bases are TGCAGCGTCCCCACAGGGGTTGAAGCTTTCTTT. The encoded protein is CSVPTGVEAFF.

This chain connects TRBV4-1 to TRBJ1-4; perhaps TRBD1 as D (5 bases). This CDR3 contains 16 residues. Trimming stripped 0 bases from V and 6 bases from J, with 14 bases between. Germline assignment: CDR1 MGHRA and CDR2 YSYEKL. The CDR3 nucleotides are TGCGCCAGCAGCCAAGAGGGGCACCAAGGTTATGAAAAACTGTTTTTT. Amino acid sequence: CASSQEGHQGYEKLFF.

The chain is built from TRBV10-3 and TRBJ2-3; TRBD1 aligns across 8 bases. J lost 3 bases, V lost 10 bases, and 3 bases had no gene match. Germline V lookup: CDR1 ENHRY, CDR2 SYGVKD. The length of the CDR3 is 12 residues. The CDR3 sequence: CATTGVTDTQYF. Here the CDR3 DNA reads TGTGCCACGACAGGGGTAACAGATACGCAGTATTTT.

J is TRBJ2-5 and V is TRBV5-1; a possible D gene is TRBD2 (6 bases). The CDR3 spans 14 residues. Germline V lookup: CDR1 SGHRS, CDR2 YFSETQ. V was clipped by 1 base and J by 2 bases, with 9 bases between them. This CDR3 is CASSLTAGQETQYF. The CDR3 DNA reads as TGCGCCAGCAGCTTGACGGCGGGACAAGAGACCCAGTACTTC.

The CDR3 loop is CASSMAGVPQETQYF. CDR3 nucleotides: TGTGCCAGTAGTATGGCGGGAGTTCCCCAAGAGACCCAGTACTTC. The chain combines TRBV19 with TRBJ2-5, with 7 bases lining up with TRBD2. Per germline, CDR1 LNHDA and CDR2 SQIVND (reference sequence). V was pared by 3 bases and J by 1 base, with 5 bases of the junction left unmatched. The CDR3 is made up of 15 amino acids.

The V gene is TRBV2, the J gene TRBJ1-2, with D possibly matching TRBD1 (6 bases). Germline V gene data show CDR1 as SNHLY and CDR2 as FYNNEI. Trimming stripped 4 bases from V and 5 bases from J, with 11 bases between. CDR3 size: 13 residues. The CDR3 bases are TGTGCCAGCAGTGCGGAGACAGGATATGGCTACACCTTC. It codes for CASSAETGYGYTF. Complete variable domain (other parts from reference TRBV2 and TRBJ1-2): EPEVTQTPSHQVTQMGQEVILRCVPISNHLYFYWYRQILGQKVEFLVSFYNNEISEKSEIFDDQFSVERPDGSNFTLKIRSTKLEDSAMYFCASSAETGYGYTFGSGTRLTVV.

The rearrangement links TRBV19 to TRBJ1-1; D not resolved. The CDR3 totals 13 residues. V was clipped by 4 bases and J by 7 bases, with 13 bases between them. Per the germline V gene, CDR1 is LNHDA and CDR2 is SQIVND (reference sequence). The CDR3 loop reads CASSKEAGVEAFF. CDR3 in DNA: TGTGCCAGTAGTAAGGAAGCCGGGGTTGAAGCTTTCTTT.

In its sample, this clone was seen once. J is TRBJ2-5 and V is TRBV7-9; the D gene is possibly TRBD2 (5 bases). The V and J ends lost 5 bases and 7 bases respectively, with 5 bases between them. Germline V CDR1 and CDR2: SEHNR, FQNEAQ (reference sequence). There are 10 residues in the CDR3. The CDR3 DNA is TGTGCCAGCAGCGCGGGGACCCAGTACTTC. It encodes CASSAGTQYF.

The chain employs TRBV19 and TRBJ1-5; 7 bases agree with TRBD1. V lost 3 bases, J lost 0 bases, and 11 bases stayed unmatched. CDR3 size: 18 residues. CDR1 LNHDA and CDR2 SQIVND come from the germline V gene (reference sequence). CDR3 in DNA: TGTGCCAGTAGTATTACAGGGGCGAGCCCTATTAGCAATCAGCCCCAGCATTTT. Translating gives CASSITGASPISNQPQHF.

This clone was counted only a few times. The genes are TRBV5-1 and TRBJ1-1; D is perhaps TRBD1 (5 bases). Germline V gene sequence: CDR1 SGHRS, CDR2 YFSETQ. The CDR3 is 12 amino acids. Between the trimmed V and J ends, which lost 4 bases and 6 bases, there was a span of 10 bases. The CDR3 sequence is CASSPGDSEAFF. CDR3 in DNA: TGCGCCAGCAGCCCGGGGGACTCTGAAGCTTTCTTT.